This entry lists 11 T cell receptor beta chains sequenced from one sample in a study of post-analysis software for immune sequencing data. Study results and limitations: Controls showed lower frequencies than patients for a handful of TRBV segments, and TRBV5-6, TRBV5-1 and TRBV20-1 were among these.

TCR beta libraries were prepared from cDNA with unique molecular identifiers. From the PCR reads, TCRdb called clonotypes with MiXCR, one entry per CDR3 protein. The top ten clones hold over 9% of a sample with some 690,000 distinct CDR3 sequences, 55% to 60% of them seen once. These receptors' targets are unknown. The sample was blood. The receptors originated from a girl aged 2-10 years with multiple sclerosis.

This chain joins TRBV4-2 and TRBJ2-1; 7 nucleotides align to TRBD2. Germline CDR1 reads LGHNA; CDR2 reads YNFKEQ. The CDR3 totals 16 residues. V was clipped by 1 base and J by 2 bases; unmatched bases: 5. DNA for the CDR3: TGTGCCAGCAGCCAAGGCTTCGGGACTACCTACAATGAGCAGTTCTTC. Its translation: CASSQGFGTTYNEQFF.

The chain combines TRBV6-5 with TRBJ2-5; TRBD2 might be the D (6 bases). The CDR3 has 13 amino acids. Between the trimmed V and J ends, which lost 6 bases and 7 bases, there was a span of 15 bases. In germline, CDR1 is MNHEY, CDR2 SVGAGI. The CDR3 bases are TGTGCCAGCAGGGGGGGAGGCCTTGGGACCCAGTACTTC. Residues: CASRGGGLGTQYF.

The CDR3 here is CASSLEGYYNEQFF. As DNA, the CDR3 is TGTGCCAGCAGCCTCGAGGGGTATTACAATGAGCAGTTCTTC. The chain carries TRBV3-1 and TRBJ2-1; D tentatively fits TRBD1 or TRBD2 (5 bases each). Trimming pared 4 bases from V and 4 bases from J, leaving 11 bases between. The CDR3 is 14 amino acids. Germline V gene data show CDR1 as LGHDT and CDR2 as YNNKEL (reference sequence).

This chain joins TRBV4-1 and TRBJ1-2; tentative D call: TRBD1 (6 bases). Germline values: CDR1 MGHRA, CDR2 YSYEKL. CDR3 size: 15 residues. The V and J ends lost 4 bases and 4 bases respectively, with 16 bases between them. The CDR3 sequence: CASSRGQGYGYGYTF. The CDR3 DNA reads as TGCGCCAGCAGCCGGGGACAAGGGTATGGCTATGGCTACACCTTC.

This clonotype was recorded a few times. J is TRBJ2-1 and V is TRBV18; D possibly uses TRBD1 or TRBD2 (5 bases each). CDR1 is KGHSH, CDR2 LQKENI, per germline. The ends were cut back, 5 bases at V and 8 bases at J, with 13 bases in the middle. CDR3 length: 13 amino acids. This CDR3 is CASSEGTTDEQFF. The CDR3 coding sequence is TGTGCCAGCTCAGAAGGGACGACGGATGAGCAGTTCTTC.

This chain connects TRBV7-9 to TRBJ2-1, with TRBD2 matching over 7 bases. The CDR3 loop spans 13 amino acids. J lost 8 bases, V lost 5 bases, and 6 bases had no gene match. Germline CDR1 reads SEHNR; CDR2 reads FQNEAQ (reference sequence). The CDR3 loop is CASSPTSKYEQFF. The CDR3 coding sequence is TGTGCCAGCAGCCCGACTAGCAAATATGAGCAGTTCTTC. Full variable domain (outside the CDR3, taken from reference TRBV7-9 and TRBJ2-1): DTGVSQNPRHKITKRGQNVTFRCDPISEHNRLYWYRQTLGQGPEFLTYFQNEAQLEKSRLLSDRFSAERPKGSFSTLEIQRTEQGDSAMYLCASSPTSKYEQFFGPGTRLTVL.

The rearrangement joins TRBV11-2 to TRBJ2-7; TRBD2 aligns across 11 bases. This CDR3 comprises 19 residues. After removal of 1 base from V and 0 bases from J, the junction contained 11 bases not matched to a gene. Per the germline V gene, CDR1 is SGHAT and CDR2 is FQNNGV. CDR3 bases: TGTGCCAGCAGCTTAGTAGGGCTAGCGGGAGGAGTGGGCTCCTACGAGCAGTACTTC. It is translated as CASSLVGLAGGVGSYEQYF.

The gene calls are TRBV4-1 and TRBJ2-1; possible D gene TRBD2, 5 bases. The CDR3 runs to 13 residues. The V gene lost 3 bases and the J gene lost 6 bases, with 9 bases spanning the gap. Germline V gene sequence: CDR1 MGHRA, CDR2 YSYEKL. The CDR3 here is CASSHSTTNEQFF. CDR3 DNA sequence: TGCGCCAGCAGCCACTCGACTACCAATGAGCAGTTCTTC.

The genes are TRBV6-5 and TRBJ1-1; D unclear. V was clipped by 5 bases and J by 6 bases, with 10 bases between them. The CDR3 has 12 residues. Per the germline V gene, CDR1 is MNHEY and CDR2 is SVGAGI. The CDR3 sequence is CASSGVMAEAFF. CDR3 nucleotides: TGTGCCAGCAGTGGGGTGATGGCTGAAGCTTTCTTT.

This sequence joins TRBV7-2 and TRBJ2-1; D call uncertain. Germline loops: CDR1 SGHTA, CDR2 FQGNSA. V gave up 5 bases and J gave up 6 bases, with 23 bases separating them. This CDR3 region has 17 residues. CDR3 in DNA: TGTGCCAGCAGCCGTTACCTACCGTCCAGTACCGCCAATGAGCAGTTCTTC. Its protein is CASSRYLPSSTANEQFF.

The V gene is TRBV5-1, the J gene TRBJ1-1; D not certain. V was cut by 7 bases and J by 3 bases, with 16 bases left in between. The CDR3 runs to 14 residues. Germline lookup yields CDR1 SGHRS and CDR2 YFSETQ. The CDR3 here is CASDLGIGDTEAFF. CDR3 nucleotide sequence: TGCGCCAGCGACCTGGGTATAGGAGACACTGAAGCTTTCTTT.